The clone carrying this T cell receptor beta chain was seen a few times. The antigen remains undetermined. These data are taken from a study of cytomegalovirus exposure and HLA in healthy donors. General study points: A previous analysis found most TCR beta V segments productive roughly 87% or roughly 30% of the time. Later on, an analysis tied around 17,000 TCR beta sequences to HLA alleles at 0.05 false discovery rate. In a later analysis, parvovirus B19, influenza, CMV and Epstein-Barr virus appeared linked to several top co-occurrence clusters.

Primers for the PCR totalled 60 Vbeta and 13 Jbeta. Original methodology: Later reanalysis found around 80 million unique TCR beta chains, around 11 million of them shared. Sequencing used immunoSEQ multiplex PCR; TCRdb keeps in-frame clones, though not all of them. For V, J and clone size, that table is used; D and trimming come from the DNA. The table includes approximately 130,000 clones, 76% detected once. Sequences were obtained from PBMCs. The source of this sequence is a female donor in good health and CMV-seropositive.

The CDR3 bases are TGTGCCAGCAGCCCGGACAGGTTCTATGGCTACACCTTC. Protein sequence: CASSPDRFYGYTF. V gene TRBV6-5 combines with J gene TRBJ1-2; 7 positions match TRBD1. V was pared by 6 bases and J by 4 bases, with 5 bases of the junction left unmatched. Germline V gene data show CDR1 as MNHEY and CDR2 as SVGAGI. The CDR3 runs to 13 residues.